This TCR beta chain was sequenced for a study of shared clonotypes between healthy human individuals. The CDR3 spans 14 residues. CDR1 and CDR2 from the germline V gene are LGHNT and FRNRAP. With 6 bases removed from V and 0 bases from J, the gap between germline ends came to 10 bases. Generated by immunoSEQ multiplex PCR, the TCRdb table keeps only in-frame clones and is missing some. The sample lists millions of clones; over 85% were seen once. The genes are TRBV12-5 and TRBJ2-3, with D hard to call. The sequenced sample consisted of naive CD4+ T cells from PBMCs. Subset: CD45RA+ positively selected. The receptor was isolated from a man between 18 and 35 years old in good health. Some clones in this sample may be carry-over from other donors' samples. CDR3 sequence: CASGPLGSTDTQYF. CDR3 DNA: TGTGCTAGTGGACCCTTGGGGAGCACAGATACGCAGTATTTT.